One TCR beta chain is described in this entry. Sequencing was performed with immunoSEQ multiplex PCR; in TCRdb, only in-frame clones are kept and a portion is missing. The repertoire holds 50,000 to 65,000 clones, with around 70% as singletons. The data belong to a study of blood T cell repertoires in COVID-19. Study overall: Sites across the United States, Italy and Spain contributed samples from acute and convalescent COVID-19. From T cells, B-cell-depleted T cells, or PBMCs came the material, which was cDNA or gDNA.

Patients at the Seattle site were enrolled during active infection and followed longitudinally. The sample comprised peripheral blood. The TCR originated in a woman in her 70s with COVID-19, enrolled during active disease.

CDR3 in amino acids: CATSDGRGYQETQYF. The CDR3 DNA reads TGTGCCACCAGTGACGGACGGGGGTACCAAGAGACCCAGTACTTC. This chain joins TRBV24-1 and TRBJ2-5; a possible D gene is TRBD2 (6 bases). The CDR3 extends over 15 amino acids. Per germline, CDR1 KGHDR and CDR2 SFDVKD. Deletions cut 4 bases from V and 0 bases from J, with 11 bases between.